This record looks at one T cell receptor beta chain sequence and its context. Seattle cases were enrolled at active infection and followed longitudinally. Some clones are missing from TCRdb's copy, which holds only in-frame ones; the method was immunoSEQ multiplex PCR. Counted here are 300,000 to 400,000 clones, roughly 90% occurring once; the ten biggest clones make up approximately 3%. Germline V gene sequence: CDR1 MDHEN, CDR2 SYDVKM. The CDR3 length is 14 residues. The V segment lost 6 bases and the J segment 1 base; nucleotides outside the gene matches: 6. This sample is drawn from a study of blood T cell repertoires in COVID-19.

The sample taken for sequencing was peripheral blood. The rearrangement uses TRBV28 and TRBJ2-7, with 7 nucleotides matching TRBD1. This sequence was found in a woman in her twenties or thirties with COVID-19, enrolled during active disease. CDR3 in DNA: TGTGCCAGCAGCCCACGGGACAGTTCCTACGAGCAGTACTTC. Translating it yields CASSPRDSSYEQYF.